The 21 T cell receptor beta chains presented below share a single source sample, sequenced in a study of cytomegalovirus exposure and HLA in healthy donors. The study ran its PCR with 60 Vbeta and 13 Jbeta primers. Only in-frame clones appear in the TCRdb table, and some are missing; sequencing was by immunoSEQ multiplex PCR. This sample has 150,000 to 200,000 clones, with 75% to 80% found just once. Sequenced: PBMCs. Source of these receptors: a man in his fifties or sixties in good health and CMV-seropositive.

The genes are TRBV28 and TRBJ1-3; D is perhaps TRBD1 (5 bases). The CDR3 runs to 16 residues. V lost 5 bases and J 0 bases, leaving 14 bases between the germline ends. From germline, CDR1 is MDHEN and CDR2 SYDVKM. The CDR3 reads CASSLPKTDSGNTIYF. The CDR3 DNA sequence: TGTGCCAGCAGTCTCCCCAAGACAGACTCTGGAAACACCATATATTTT.

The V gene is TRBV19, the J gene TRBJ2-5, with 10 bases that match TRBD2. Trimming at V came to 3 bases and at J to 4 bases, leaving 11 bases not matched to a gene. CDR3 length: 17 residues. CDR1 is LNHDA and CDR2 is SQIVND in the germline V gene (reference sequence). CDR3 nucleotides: TGTGCCAGTAGTATCGGCCTAGCGGGAGCCCTCGGAGAGACCCAGTACTTC. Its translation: CASSIGLAGALGETQYF.

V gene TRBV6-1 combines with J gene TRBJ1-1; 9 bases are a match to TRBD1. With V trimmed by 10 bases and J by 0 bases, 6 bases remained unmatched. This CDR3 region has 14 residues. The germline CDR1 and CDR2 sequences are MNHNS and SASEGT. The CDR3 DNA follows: TGTGCCATCGACAGGGGGAGGATGAACACTGAAGCTTTCTTT. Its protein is CAIDRGRMNTEAFF.

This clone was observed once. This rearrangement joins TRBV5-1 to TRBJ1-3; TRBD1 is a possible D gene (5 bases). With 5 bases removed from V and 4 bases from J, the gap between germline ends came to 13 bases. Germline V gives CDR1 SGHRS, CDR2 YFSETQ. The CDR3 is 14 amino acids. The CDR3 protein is CASSLGGIGNTIYF. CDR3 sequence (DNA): TGCGCCAGCAGTCTCGGGGGAATAGGAAACACCATATATTTT.

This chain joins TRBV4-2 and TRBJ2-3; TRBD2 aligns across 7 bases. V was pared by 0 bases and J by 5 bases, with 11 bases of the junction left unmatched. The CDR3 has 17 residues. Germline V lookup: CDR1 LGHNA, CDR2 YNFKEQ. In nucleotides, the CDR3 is TGTGCCAGCAGCCAAGATCCGAGCGGGGCCGAGAGAGATACGCAGTATTTT. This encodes CASSQDPSGAERDTQYF.

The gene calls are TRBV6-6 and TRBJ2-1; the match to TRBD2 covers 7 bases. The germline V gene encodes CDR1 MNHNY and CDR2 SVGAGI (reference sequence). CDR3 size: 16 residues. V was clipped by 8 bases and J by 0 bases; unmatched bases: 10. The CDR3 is CASGDPGGSSYNEQFF. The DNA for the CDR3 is TGTGCCAGCGGAGATCCCGGGGGGAGCTCCTACAATGAGCAGTTCTTC.

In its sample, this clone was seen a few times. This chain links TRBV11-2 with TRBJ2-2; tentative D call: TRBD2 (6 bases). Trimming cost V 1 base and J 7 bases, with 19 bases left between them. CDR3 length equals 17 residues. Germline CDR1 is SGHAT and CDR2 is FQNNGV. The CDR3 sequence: CASSLASGAGRGGELFF. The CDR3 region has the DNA TGTGCCAGCAGCTTAGCATCTGGGGCGGGGAGAGGCGGGGAGCTGTTTTTT.

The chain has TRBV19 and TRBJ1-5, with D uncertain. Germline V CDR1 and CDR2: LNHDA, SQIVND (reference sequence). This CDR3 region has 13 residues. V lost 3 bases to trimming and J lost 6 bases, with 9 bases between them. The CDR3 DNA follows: TGTGCCAGTAGTATTTCTCGGGGTCAGCCCCAGCATTTT. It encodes CASSISRGQPQHF.

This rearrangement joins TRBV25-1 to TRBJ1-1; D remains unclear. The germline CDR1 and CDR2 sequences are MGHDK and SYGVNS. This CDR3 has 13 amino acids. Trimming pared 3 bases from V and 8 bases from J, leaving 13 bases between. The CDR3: CASSEHVGSEAFF. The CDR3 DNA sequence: TGTGCCAGCAGTGAGCACGTGGGCAGCGAAGCTTTCTTT.

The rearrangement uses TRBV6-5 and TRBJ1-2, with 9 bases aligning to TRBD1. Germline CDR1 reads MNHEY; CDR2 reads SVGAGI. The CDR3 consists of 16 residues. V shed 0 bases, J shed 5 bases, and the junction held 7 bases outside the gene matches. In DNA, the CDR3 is TGTGCCAGCAGTTACTCCAACAGGGGGCGAGGGTATGGCTACACCTTC. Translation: CASSYSNRGRGYGYTF.

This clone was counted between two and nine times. The CDR3 DNA reads TGTGCCAGCAGTCCAAGGTCAGGGGGTATAACTGAAGCTTTCTTT. It specifies CASSPRSGGITEAFF. The V call is TRBV28, the J call TRBJ1-1, with 7 nucleotides matching TRBD1. Germline trimming cut 5 bases from V and 5 bases from J; bases unmatched to any gene: 11. The CDR3 is made up of 15 amino acids. Germline values: CDR1 MDHEN, CDR2 SYDVKM.

CDR3 nucleotide sequence: TGTGCCAGCAGCCACGGGGGAGATACGCAGTATTTT. This gives the protein CASSHGGDTQYF. This chain links TRBV14 with TRBJ2-3; tentative D call: TRBD2 (6 bases). Trimming stripped 3 bases from V and 5 bases from J, with 6 bases between. Germline lookup yields CDR1 SGHDN and CDR2 FVKESK. CDR3 length: 12 residues.

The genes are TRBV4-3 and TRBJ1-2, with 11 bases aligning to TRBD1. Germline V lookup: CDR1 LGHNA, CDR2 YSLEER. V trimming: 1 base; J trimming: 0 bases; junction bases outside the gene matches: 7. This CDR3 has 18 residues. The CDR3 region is CASSQAGTGGRANYGYTF. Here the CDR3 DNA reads TGCGCCAGCAGCCAAGCAGGGACAGGGGGGCGAGCTAACTATGGCTACACCTTC.

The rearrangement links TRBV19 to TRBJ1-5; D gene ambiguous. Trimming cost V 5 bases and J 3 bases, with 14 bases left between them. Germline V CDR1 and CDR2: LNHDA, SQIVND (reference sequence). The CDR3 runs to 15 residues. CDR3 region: CASSHPRSANQPQHF. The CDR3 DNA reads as TGTGCCAGTAGTCACCCCAGAAGTGCCAATCAGCCCCAGCATTTT.

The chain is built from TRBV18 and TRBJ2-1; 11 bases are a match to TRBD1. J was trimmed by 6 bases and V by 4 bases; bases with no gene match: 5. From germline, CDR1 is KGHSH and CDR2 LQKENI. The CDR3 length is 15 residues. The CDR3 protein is CASSRGQGGINEQFF. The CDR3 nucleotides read TGTGCCAGCTCACGGGGACAGGGGGGGATCAATGAGCAGTTCTTC.

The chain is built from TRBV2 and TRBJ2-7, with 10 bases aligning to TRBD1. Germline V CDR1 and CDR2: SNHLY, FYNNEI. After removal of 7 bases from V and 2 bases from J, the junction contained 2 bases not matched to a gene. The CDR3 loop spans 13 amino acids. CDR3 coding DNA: TGTGCCAGCATCGGGACAGGGGCCTACGAGCAGTACTTC. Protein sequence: CASIGTGAYEQYF.

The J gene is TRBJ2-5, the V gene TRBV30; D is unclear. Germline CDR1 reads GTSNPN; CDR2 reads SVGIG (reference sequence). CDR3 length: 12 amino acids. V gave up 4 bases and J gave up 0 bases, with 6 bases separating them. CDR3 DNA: TGTGCCTGGACCCTGTACCAAGAGACCCAGTACTTC. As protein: CAWTLYQETQYF.

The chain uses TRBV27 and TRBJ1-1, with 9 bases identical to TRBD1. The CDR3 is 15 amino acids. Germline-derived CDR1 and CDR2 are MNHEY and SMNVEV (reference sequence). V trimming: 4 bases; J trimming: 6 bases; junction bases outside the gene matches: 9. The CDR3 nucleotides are TGTGCCAGCAGTTCTCCGGGACAGGGTCGCGCTGAAGCTTTCTTT. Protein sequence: CASSSPGQGRAEAFF.

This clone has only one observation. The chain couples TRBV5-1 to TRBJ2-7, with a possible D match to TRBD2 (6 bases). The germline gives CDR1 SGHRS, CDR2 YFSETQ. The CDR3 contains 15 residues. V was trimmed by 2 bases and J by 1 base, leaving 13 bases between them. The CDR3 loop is CASSFNGGESYEQYF. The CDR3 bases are TGCGCCAGCAGCTTCAATGGCGGGGAATCCTACGAGCAGTACTTC.

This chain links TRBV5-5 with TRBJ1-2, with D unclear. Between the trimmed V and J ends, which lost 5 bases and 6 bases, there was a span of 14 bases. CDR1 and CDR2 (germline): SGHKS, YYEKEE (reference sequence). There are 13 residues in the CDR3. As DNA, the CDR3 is TGTGCCAGCAGTTTCACCTACCTGGATGGCTACACCTTC. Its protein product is CASSFTYLDGYTF.

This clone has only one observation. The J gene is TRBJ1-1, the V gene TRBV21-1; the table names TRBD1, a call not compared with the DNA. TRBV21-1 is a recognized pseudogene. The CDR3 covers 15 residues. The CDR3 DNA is TGTGCCAGCAGCACTCGACAGGGCTTGAACACTGAAGCTTTCTTT. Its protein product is CASSTRQGLNTEAFF.